This record covers a single T cell receptor beta chain. Looked up from germline, CDR1 is LNHDA and CDR2 is SQIVND (reference sequence). V shed 5 bases and J 7 bases; nucleotides not matched to a gene: 7. The CDR3 spans 14 residues. The data are from a study of shared clonotypes between healthy human individuals. In the study overall: CD4 naive and CD4 memory each took three plates per donor, while CD8 naive took two and CD8 memory one.

Each donor was a Caucasian adult residing in Nashville, Tennessee. It was at deep level that the assay was run. Sorted-subset replicate PCR reactions were performed with about 200 ng DNA, corresponding to some 32,000 T cell genomes. Profiled with immunoSEQ multiplex PCR; TCRdb holds only in-frame clones, not every one. The top ten clones hold 0.1% to 0.15% of a sample with some 2 million clones, roughly 96% of them seen once. Sample: naive CD4+ T cells sorted from blood. Subset in this sample: CD45RA+ positively selected. This clonotype was obtained from a man aged 18 to 35 in good health. V is TRBV19 and J is TRBJ1-2, with 10 bases that match TRBD1. The DNA for the CDR3 is TGTGCCAGTAGTGTCGACAGGGGGCGGAGTGGCTACACCTTC. Amino acid sequence: CASSVDRGRSGYTF.